This entry describes one TCR beta chain. This sample was taken from a study of blood T cell repertoires in COVID-19. Across the whole study: Whether acute or convalescent, the COVID-19 samples came from the United States, Italy and Spain. T cells, B-cell-depleted T cells, or PBMCs provided the cDNA or gDNA that served as material.

In the original processing: By means of reference gene primer amplification, nucleated cell counts were estimated. Sequenced by immunoSEQ multiplex PCR; TCRdb stores in-frame clones only, minus some. D and trimming were read from the DNA, whereas the V and J calls and clone size are those reported in that table. The sample contains approximately 460,000 clones, nearly 90% of which appear only once. The Seattle patients joined while their infection was active and were tracked longitudinally afterward. The CDR3 is 17 amino acids. Trimming took 0 bases from V and 8 from J; bases not matched to a gene: 7. The germline CDR1 and CDR2 sequences are SNHLY and FYNNEI.

This rearrangement joins TRBV2 to TRBJ1-6; 10 bases are shared with TRBD1. This receptor was identified in a man between 18 and 35 years old with COVID-19, enrolled during active disease. Sequences were obtained from peripheral blood. Here the CDR3 reads CASSEAGLGTGDSPLHF. In DNA form, the CDR3 reads TGTGCCAGCAGTGAAGCAGGGCTTGGGACAGGGGATTCACCCCTCCACTTT. The entire variable domain, with the rest obtained from reference TRBV2 and TRBJ1-6, is as follows: EPEVTQTPSHQVTQMGQEVILRCVPISNHLYFYWYRQILGQKVEFLVSFYNNEISEKSEIFDDQFSVERPDGSNFTLKIRSTKLEDSAMYFCASSEAGLGTGDSPLHFGNGTRLTVT.